These T cell receptor beta chains were read from a single sample in a study of blood T cell repertoires in COVID-19. Sequencing was performed with immunoSEQ multiplex PCR; in TCRdb, only in-frame clones are kept and a portion is missing. The table includes about 170,000 clones, under 95% detected once. The sample was peripheral blood. The receptors shown here come from a young man with COVID-19, enrolled during active disease. Each CDR3 is given with its conserved first and last residue. Each record gives: J gene, D gene, V gene, CDR3 protein, CDR3 DNA. The D gene is left open where the match is weak.

>TRBJ1-2|-|TRBV7-9
CASRSVTGDYGYTF
TGTGCCAGCAGATCGGTGACAGGAGACTATGGCTACACCTTC
>TRBJ2-7|TRBD1|TRBV11-2
CASSRWGQGNIEQYF
TGTGCCAGCAGCCGTTGGGGACAGGGTAATATCGAGCAGTACTTC
>TRBJ2-7|-|TRBV27
CASSLRAAGSSYEQYF
TGTGCCAGCTCCCTCCGTGCCGCGGGGAGCTCCTACGAGCAGTACTTC
>TRBJ1-1|TRBD1|TRBV24-1
CATSEGQGTNTEAFF
TGTGCCACCAGTGAAGGACAGGGGACTAACACTGAAGCTTTCTTT
>TRBJ2-1|TRBD2|TRBV6-5
CASSSGGDEQFF
TGTGCCAGCAGTTCCGGGGGGGATGAGCAGTTCTTC
>TRBJ1-2|-|TRBV25-1
CASGEVGGLNYGYTF
TGTGCCAGCGGGGAGGTCGGTGGCCTTAACTATGGCTACACCTTC
>TRBJ1-5|-|TRBV6-6
CASSYPIDHSNQPQHF
TGTGCCAGCAGTTACCCTATTGATCATAGCAATCAGCCCCAGCATTTT
>TRBJ1-5|TRBD1|TRBV5-1
CASSWGDREGNQPQHF
TGCGCCAGCAGCTGGGGGGACAGGGAGGGCAATCAGCCCCAGCATTTT
>TRBJ1-2|-|TRBV28
CASMRWGYRYTF
TGTGCCAGCATGCGCTGGGGCTATCGCTACACCTTC
>TRBJ2-1|TRBD1|TRBV11-2
CASSLGGGQGPYNEQFF
TGTGCCAGCAGCTTAGGGGGGGGACAGGGGCCCTACAATGAGCAGTTCTTC
>TRBJ2-7|-|TRBV12-3/TRBV12-4
CASSLAGLYEQYF
TGTGCCAGCAGTTTAGCGGGGCTTTACGAGCAGTACTTC
>TRBJ2-7|TRBD1|TRBV5-1
CASSLPGQGAYEQYF
TGCGCCAGCAGCTTGCCGGGACAGGGGGCTTACGAGCAGTACTTC